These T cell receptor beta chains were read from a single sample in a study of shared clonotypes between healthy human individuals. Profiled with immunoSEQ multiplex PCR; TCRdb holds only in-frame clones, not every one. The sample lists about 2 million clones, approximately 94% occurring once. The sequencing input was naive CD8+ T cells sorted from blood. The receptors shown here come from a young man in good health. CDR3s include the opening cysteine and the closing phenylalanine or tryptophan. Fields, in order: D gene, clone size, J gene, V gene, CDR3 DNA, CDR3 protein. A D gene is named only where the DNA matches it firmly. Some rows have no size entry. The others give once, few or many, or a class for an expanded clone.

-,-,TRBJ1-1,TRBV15,TGTGCCACCAGCACCGGTCGGGGGGCTGAAGCTTTCTTT,CATSTGRGAEAFF
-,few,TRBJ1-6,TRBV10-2,TGCGCCAGCAGTGAGTCGGCAGGGGCAGATAATTCACCCCTCCACTTT,CASSESAGADNSPLHF
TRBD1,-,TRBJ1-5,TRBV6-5,TGTGCCAGCAGCTTGACAGGGGGCCAGCCCCAGCATTTT,CASSLTGGQPQHF
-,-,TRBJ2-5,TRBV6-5,TGTGCCAGCAGTTACGCAGGGTCGACAGAGACCCAGTACTTC,CASSYAGSTETQYF
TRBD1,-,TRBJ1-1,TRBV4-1,TGCGCCAGCAGCCAAACTACACCGGGACAGTTGAACACTGAAGCTTTCTTT,CASSQTTPGQLNTEAFF
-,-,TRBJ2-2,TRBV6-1,TGTGCCACCATACTAGGGACCGGGGAGCTGTTTTTT,CATILGTGELFF
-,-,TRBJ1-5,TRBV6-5,TGTGCCAGCAGTTACAGGGAGGGAGGGCAGCCCCAGCATTTT,CASSYREGGQPQHF
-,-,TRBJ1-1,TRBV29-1,TGCAGCGTGGTGGGGGACGAGTCGAACACTGAAGCTTTCTTT,CSVVGDESNTEAFF
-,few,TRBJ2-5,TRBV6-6,TGTGCCAGCAGTTACTCAGAGACCCAGTACTTC,CASSYSETQYF
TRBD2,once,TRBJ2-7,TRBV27,TGTGCCAGCAGCTGGACTAGCGGGAGATACGAGCAGTACTTC,CASSWTSGRYEQYF
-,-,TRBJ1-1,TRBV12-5,TGTGCTAGTGGCAAGACAAAGACTGAAGCTTTCTTT,CASGKTKTEAFF
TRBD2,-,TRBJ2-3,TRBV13,TGTGCCAGCAGCTTAGGCGGGGGGAGCACAGATACGCAGTATTTT,CASSLGGGSTDTQYF
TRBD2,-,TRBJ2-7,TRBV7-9,TGTGCCAGCAGCCCCCTAGCGGGAGCCTCTTTCGAGCAGTACTTC,CASSPLAGASFEQYF
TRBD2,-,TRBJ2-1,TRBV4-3,TGCGCCAGCAGCCAAGTGATCGCTAGCGGATTAAATGAGCAGTTCTTC,CASSQVIASGLNEQFF
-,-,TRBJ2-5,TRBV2,TGTGCCAGCAGTGCCCAGAATAGACAAGAGACCCAGTACTTC,CASSAQNRQETQYF
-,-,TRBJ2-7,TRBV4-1,TGCGCCAGCAGCCAGTTTTGGGGGCCAGCGGACGAGCAGTACTTC,CASSQFWGPADEQYF
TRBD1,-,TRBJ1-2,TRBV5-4,TGTGCCAGTAAATCCACAGGGGGCGGGTATGGCTACACCTTC,CASKSTGGGYGYTF
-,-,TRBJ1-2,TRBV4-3,TGCGCCAGCAGCTACAGGGATACCTATGGCTACACCTTC,CASSYRDTYGYTF
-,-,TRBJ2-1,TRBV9,TGTGCCAGCAGCGTAAGCCAGTCCTCCTACAATGAGCAGTTCTTC,CASSVSQSSYNEQFF
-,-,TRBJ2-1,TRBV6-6,TGTGCCAGCAGCGATTTAGCGGTGTCCTACAATGAGCAGTTCTTC,CASSDLAVSYNEQFF
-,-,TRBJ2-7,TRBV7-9,TGTGCCAGCAGCTTCGACACAACCTACGAGCAGTACTTC,CASSFDTTYEQYF
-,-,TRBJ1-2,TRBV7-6,TGTGCCAGCAGCTTAGCTAAGGGGCGCAGTGGCTACACCTTC,CASSLAKGRSGYTF
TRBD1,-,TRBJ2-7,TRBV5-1,TGCGCCAGCAGCCACCGGGACAGGGGAGACGAGCAGTACTTC,CASSHRDRGDEQYF
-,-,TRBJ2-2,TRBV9,TGTGCCAGCAGCGTAGCTCCAGGGCTCATAACCGGGGAGCTGTTTTTT,CASSVAPGLITGELFF
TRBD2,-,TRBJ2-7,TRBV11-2,TGTGCCAGCAGCTTAGGGACTAGCGGGACCTCCTACGAGCAGTACTTC,CASSLGTSGTSYEQYF
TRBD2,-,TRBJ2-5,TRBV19,TGTGCCAGCTCCGTAGCGGGGGGCGGAGGAGAGACCCAGTACTTC,CASSVAGGGGETQYF
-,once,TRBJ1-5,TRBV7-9,TGTGCCAGCAGCCCTGGGACGGGCAATCAGCCCCAGCATTTT,CASSPGTGNQPQHF
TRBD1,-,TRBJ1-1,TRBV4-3,TGCGCCAGCAGCCAAGGGGAAGGGGGCAGGGCCCTCGAATCTTTCTTT,CASSQGEGGRALESFF
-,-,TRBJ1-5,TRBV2,TGTGCCAGCAGGAGGGGCGAGGGCAATCAGCCCCAGCATTTT,CASRRGEGNQPQHF
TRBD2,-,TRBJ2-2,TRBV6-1,TGTGCCAGCCTAGCGGGAGGGCACGGGGAGCTGTTTTTT,CASLAGGHGELFF
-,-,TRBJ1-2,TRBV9,TGTGCCAGCAGCGAGGACCATCCTAACTATGGCTACACCTTC,CASSEDHPNYGYTF
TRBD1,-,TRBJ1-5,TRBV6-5,TGTGCCAGCAGTTCCCAATGGACAGGCTCCAATCAGCCCCAGCATTTT,CASSSQWTGSNQPQHF
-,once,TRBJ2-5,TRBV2,TGTGCCAGCAGTGCGGCAGGGAGTCAAGAGACCCAGTACTTC,CASSAAGSQETQYF
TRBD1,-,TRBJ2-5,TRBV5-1,TGCGCCAGCAGCCCGACATGGGACAGGGCCCAAGAGACCCAGTACTTC,CASSPTWDRAQETQYF
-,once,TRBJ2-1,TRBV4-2,TGTGCCAGCAGCCAAGGACGGAATGAGCAGTTCTTC,CASSQGRNEQFF
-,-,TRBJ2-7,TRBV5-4,TGTGCCAGCGGCACAGAGTACGAGCAGTACTTC,CASGTEYEQYF
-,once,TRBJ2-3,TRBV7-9,TGTGCCAGCAGCTTAGTTGCAGGGAACACAGATACGCAGTATTTT,CASSLVAGNTDTQYF
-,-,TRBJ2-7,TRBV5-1,TGCGCCAGCAGCTTGGCCGACCTGGGCAGGGACTACGAGCAGTACTTC,CASSLADLGRDYEQYF
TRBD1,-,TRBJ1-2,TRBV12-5,TGTGCTAGTGGTTTGTTTACTGTGGGACAGTCTAACTATGGCTACACCTTC,CASGLFTVGQSNYGYTF
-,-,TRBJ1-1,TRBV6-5,TGTGCCAGCAGTTTCAACTGGGCTGAAGCTTTCTTT,CASSFNWAEAFF
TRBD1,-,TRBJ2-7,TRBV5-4,TGTGCCAGCAGCTCAGGGGGTACCTACGAGCAGTACTTC,CASSSGGTYEQYF
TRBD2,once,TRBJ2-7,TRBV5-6,TGTGCCAGCCGCGGGACTAGCGACTACGAGCAGTACTTC,CASRGTSDYEQYF
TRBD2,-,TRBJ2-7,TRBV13,TGTGCCAGCAGCCTAAACCTAGCGGGCGAGCAGTACTTC,CASSLNLAGEQYF
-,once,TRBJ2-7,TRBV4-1,TGCGCCAGCAGCCAAGATCCCCTAGGCGAGCAGTACTTC,CASSQDPLGEQYF
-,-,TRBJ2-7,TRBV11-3,TGTGCCAGCAGCAGCGGTTCCTACGAGCAGTACTTC,CASSSGSYEQYF
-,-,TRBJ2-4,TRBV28,TGTGCCAGCAGTTTGTTGGGCATTCAGTACTTC,CASSLLGIQYF
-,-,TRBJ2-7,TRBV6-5,TGTGCCAGCAGTTACTCGACAATACCGGGGGCTTACGAGCAGTACTTC,CASSYSTIPGAYEQYF
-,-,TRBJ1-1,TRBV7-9,TGTGCCAGCAGCTTAGATCCCGATATGGTGGGGAACACTGAAGCTTTCTTT,CASSLDPDMVGNTEAFF
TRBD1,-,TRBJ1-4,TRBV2,TGTGCCAGCAGTGAGACAGGGGCTACTAATGAAAAACTGTTTTTT,CASSETGATNEKLFF
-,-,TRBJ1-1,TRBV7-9,TGTGCCGGGAAGGGTTTGAACACTGAAGCTTTCTTT,CAGKGLNTEAFF
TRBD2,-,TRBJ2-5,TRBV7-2,TGTGCCAGCATCAGGGGACTAGCGGGAGGGACCCAGTACTTC,CASIRGLAGGTQYF
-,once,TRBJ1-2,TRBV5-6,TGTGCCAGCAGCTTGGCCAGGGACATCTCTAACTATGGCTACACCTTC,CASSLARDISNYGYTF
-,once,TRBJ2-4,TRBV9,TGTGCCAGCAGCGAGGGGGGGCCGAGTCCGTACATTCAGTACTTC,CASSEGGPSPYIQYF
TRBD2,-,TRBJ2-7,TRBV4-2,TGTGCCAGCAGCCCCCGACCAGCGGGAGGGCCGTCCTACGAGCAGTACTTC,CASSPRPAGGPSYEQYF
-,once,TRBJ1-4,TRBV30,TGTGCCTGGAGTCCCGCACTGGATGAAAAACTGTTTTTT,CAWSPALDEKLFF
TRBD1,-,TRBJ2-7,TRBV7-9,TGTGCCAGCAGCTCGGGACAGTTGTTGGGCGAGCAGTACTTC,CASSSGQLLGEQYF
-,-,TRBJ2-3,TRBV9,TGTGCCAGCAGCGTAGAAGTCACAGATACGCAGTATTTT,CASSVEVTDTQYF
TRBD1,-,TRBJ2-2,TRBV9,TGTGCCAGCAGCGTAGTTTCCGGGACAGTGAACACCGGGGAGCTGTTTTTT,CASSVVSGTVNTGELFF
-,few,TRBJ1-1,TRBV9,TGTGCCAGCAGCGTAGGGACGGAAGAAGCTTTCTTT,CASSVGTEEAFF
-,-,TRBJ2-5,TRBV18,TGTGCCAGGGGGTCGGGCAGTGAAGAGACCCAGTACTTC,CARGSGSEETQYF